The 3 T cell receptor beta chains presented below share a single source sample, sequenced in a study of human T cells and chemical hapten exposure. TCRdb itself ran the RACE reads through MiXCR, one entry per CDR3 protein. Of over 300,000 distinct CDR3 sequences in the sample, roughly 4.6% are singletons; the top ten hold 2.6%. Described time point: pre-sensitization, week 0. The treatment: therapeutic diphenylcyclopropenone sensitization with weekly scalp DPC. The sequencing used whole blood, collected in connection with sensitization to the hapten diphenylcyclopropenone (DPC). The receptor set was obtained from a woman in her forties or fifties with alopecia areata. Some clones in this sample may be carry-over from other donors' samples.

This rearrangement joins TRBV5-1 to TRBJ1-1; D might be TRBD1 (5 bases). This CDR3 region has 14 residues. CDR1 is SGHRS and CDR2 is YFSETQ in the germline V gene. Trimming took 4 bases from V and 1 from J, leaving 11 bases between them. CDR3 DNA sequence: TGCGCCAGCAGCCCGGCCAGGGAGAACACTGAAGCTTTCTTT. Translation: CASSPARENTEAFF.

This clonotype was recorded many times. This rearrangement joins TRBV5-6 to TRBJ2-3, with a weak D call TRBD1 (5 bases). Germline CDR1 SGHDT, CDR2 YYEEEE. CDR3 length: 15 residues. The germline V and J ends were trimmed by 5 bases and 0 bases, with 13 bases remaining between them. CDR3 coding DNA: TGTGCCAGCAGTCGGATTCAGGGTAGCACAGATACGCAGTATTTT. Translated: CASSRIQGSTDTQYF.

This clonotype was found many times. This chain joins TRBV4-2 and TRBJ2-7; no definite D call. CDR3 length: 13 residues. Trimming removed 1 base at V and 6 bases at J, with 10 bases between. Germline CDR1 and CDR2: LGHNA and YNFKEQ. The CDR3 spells CASSQAPGFEQYF. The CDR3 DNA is TGTGCCAGCAGCCAAGCGCCAGGTTTCGAGCAGTACTTC.